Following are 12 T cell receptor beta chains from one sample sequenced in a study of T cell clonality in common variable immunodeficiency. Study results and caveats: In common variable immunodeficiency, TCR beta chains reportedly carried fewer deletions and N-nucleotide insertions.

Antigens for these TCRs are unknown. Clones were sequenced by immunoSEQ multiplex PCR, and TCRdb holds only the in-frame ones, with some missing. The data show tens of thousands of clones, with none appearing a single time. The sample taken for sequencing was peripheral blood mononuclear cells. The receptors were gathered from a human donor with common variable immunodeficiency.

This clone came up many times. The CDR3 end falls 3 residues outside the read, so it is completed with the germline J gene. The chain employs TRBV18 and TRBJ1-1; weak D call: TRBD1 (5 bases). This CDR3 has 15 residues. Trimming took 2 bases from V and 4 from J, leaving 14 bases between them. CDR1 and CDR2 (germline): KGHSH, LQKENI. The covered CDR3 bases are TGTGCCAGCTCACCAGGGAGGGGTAAGGGCACTGAA. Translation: CASSPGRGKGTE. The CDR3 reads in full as CASSPGRGKGTEAFF.

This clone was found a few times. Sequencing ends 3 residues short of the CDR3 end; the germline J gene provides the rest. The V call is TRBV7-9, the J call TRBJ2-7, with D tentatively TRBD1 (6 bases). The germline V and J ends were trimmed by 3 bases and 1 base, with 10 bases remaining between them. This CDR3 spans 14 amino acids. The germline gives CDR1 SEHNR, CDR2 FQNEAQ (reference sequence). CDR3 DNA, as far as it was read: TGTGCCAGCAGCTTGACCACAGGGTCCTACGAG. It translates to CASSLTTGSYE. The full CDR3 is CASSLTTGSYEQYF. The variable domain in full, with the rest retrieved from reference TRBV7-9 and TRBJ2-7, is DTGVSQNPRHKITKRGQNVTFRCDPISEHNRLYWYRQTLGQGPEFLTYFQNEAQLEKSRLLSDRFSAERPKGSFSTLEIQRTEQGDSAMYLCASSLTTGSYEQYFGPGTRLTVT.

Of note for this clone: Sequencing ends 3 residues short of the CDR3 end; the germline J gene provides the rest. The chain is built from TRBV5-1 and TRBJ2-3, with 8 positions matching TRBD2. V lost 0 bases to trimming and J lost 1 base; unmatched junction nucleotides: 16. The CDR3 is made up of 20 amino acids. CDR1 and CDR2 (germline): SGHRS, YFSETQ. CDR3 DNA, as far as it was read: TGCGCCAGCAGCTTGGTTCCCAGAGTAGCGGGAAGGGCGGGCACAGATACG. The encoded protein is CASSLVPRVAGRAGTDT. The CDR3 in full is CASSLVPRVAGRAGTDTQYF. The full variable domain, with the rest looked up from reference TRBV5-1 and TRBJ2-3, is KAGVTQTPRYLIKTRGQQVTLSCSPISGHRSVSWYQQTPGQGLQFLFEYFSETQRNKGNFPGRFSGRQFSNSRSEMNVSTLELGDSALYLCASSLVPRVAGRAGTDTQYFGPGTRLTVL.

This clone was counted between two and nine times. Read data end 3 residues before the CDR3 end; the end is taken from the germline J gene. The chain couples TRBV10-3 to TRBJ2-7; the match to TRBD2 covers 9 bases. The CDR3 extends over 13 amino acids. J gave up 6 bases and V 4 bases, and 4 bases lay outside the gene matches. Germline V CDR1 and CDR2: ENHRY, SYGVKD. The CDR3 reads CAISGLAGREQYF. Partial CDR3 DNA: TGTGCCATCAGTGGGCTAGCGGGGCGCGAG.

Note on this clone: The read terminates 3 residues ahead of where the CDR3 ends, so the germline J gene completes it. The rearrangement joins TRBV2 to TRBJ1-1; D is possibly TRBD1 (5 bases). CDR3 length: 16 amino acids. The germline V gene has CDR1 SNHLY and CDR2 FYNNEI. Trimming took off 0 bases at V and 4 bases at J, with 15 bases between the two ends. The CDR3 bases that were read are TGTGCCAGCAGTGAAGCGCGGCTCCCCGGGGGCACTGAA. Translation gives CASSEARLPGGTE. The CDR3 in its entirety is CASSEARLPGGTEAFF.

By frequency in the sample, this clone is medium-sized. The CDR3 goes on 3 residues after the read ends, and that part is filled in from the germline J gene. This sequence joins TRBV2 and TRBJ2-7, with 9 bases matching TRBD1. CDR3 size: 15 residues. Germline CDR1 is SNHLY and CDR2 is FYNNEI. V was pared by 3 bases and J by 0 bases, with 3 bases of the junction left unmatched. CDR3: CASSERDRASYEQYF. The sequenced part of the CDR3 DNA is TGTGCCAGCAGTGAGAGGGACAGGGCCTCCTACGAG.

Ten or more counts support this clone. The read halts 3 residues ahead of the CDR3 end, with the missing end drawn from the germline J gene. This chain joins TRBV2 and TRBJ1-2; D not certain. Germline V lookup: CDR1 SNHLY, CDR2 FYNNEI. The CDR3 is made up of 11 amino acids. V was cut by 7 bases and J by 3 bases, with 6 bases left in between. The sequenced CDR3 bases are TGTGCCAGCATGAGGGACTATGGC. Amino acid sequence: CASMRDYG. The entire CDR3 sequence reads CASMRDYGYTF.

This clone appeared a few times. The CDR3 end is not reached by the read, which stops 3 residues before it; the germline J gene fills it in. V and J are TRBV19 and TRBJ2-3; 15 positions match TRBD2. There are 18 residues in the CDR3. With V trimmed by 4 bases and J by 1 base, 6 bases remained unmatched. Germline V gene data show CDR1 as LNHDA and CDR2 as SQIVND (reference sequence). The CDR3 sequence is CASSRTSGGAGGTDTQYF. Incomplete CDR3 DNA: TGTGCCAGTAGTAGGACTAGCGGGGGGGCGGGTGGCACAGATACG.

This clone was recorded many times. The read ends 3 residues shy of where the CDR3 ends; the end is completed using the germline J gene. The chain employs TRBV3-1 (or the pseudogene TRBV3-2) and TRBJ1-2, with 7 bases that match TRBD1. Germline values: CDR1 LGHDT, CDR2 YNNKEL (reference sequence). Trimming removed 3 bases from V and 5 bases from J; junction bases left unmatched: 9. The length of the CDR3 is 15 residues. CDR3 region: CASSHQDRLGYGYTF. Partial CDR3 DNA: TGTGCCAGCAGCCATCAGGACAGGCTTGGGTATGGC.

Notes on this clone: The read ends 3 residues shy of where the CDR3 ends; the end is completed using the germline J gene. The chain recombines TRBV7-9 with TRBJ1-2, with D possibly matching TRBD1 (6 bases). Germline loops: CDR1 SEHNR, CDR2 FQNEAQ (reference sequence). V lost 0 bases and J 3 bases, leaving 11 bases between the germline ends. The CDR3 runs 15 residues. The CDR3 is CASSLAAGVDYGYTF. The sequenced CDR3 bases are TGTGCCAGCAGCTTAGCGGCAGGGGTAGACTATGGC. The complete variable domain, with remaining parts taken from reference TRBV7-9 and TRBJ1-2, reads DTGVSQNPRHKITKRGQNVTFRCDPISEHNRLYWYRQTLGQGPEFLTYFQNEAQLEKSRLLSDRFSAERPKGSFSTLEIQRTEQGDSAMYLCASSLAAGVDYGYTFGSGTRLTVV.

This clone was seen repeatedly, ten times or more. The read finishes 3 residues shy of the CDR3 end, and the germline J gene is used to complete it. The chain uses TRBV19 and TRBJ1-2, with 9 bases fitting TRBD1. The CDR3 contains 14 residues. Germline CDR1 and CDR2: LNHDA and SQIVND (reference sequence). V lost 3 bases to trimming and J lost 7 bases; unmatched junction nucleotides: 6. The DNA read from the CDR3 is TGTGCCAGTAGTATGGGGACAGGGCCCCTTGGC. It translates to CASSMGTGPLG. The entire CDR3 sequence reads CASSMGTGPLGYTF.

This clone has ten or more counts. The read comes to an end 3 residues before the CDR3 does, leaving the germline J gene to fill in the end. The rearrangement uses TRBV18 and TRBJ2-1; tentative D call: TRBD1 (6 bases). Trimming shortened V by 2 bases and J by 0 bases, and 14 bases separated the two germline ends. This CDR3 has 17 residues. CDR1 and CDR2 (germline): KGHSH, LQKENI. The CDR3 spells CASSPGPGRGSYNEQFF. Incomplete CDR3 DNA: TGTGCCAGCTCACCAGGTCCGGGCAGGGGCTCCTACAATGAG.